The subject of this entry is one T cell receptor (beta chain). The sample comes from a study of OX40 agonist ivuxolimab in advanced cancers. Germline-derived CDR1 and CDR2 are LGHNA and YSLEER. This CDR3 has 17 residues. Trimming removed 1 base at V and 4 bases at J, with 17 bases between. Clones were sequenced by immunoSEQ multiplex PCR, and TCRdb holds only the in-frame ones, with some missing. The sample lists 100,000 to 150,000 clones, 85% to 95% seen once, with 0.9% to 1.2% in the top ten. Material: CD4+ or CD8+ T cells sorted from blood, obtained in a trial of the OX40 agonist ivuxolimab. The chain carries TRBV4-3 and TRBJ1-3, with a possible D match to TRBD1 (6 bases). This receptor was taken from an adult with an advanced solid tumor such as melanoma, head and neck, liver or kidney cancer. CDR3 DNA: TGCGCCAGCAGCCAAGGGCTGGGGGGCGCGGGGGGAAACACCATATATTTT. As protein: CASSQGLGGAGGNTIYF.